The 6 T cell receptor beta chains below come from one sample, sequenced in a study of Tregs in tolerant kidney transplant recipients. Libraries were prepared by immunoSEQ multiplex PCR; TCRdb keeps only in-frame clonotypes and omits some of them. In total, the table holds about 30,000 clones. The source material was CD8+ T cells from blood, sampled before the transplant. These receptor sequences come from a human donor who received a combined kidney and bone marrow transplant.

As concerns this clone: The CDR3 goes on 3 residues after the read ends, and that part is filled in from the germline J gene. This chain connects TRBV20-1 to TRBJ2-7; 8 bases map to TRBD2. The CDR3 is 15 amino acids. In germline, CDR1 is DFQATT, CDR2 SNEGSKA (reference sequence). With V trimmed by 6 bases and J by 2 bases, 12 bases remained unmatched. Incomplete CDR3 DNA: TGCAGTGCCCCGCGCGGTAGCGGGGCCACCTACGAG. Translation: CSAPRGSGATYE. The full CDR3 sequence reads CSAPRGSGATYEQYF.

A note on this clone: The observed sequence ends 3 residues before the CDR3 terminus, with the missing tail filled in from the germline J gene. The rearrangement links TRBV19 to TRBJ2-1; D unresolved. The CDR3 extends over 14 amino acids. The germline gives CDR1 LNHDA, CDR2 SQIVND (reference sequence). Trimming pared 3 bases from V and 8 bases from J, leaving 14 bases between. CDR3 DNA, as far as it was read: TGTGCCAGTAGTATGGGCTTTGGTTGGGATGAG. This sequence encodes CASSMGFGWDE. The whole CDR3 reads CASSMGFGWDEQFF.

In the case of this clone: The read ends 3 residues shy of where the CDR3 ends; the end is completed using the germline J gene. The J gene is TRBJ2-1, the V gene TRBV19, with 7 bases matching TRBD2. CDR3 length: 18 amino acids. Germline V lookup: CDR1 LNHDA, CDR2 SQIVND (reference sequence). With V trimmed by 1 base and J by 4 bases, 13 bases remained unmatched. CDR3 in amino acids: CASSIASGFEVIYNEQFF. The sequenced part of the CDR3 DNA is TGTGCCAGTAGTATAGCTAGCGGATTCGAAGTGATTTACAATGAG.

The covered CDR3 bases are TGTGCCAGCAGAAACACCGGGGGAGTGGAGACC. Protein sequence: CASRNTGGVET. The full CDR3 is CASRNTGGVETQYF. The chain links TRBV7-9 to TRBJ2-5, with a weak D call TRBD2 (6 bases). The read halts 3 residues ahead of the CDR3 end, with the missing end drawn from the germline J gene. The CDR3 length is 14 residues. The V gene's germline CDR1 is SEHNR and CDR2 FQNEAQ (reference sequence). Trimming removed 6 bases from V and 5 bases from J, with 16 bases in between.

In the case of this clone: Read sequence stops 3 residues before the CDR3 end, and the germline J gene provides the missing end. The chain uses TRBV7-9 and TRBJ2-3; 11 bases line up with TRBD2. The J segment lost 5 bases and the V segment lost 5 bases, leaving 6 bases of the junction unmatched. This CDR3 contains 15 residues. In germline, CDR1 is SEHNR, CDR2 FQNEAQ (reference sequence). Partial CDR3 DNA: TGTGCCAGCAGCCATAGCGGGAGGGCCGTAGATACG. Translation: CASSHSGRAVDT. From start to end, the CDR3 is CASSHSGRAVDTQYF.

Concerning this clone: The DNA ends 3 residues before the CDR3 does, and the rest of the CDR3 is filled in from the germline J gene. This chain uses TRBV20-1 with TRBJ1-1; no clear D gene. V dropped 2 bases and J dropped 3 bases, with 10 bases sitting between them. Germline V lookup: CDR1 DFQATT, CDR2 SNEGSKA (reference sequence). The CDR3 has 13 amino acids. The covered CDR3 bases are TGCAGTGCTAGAAGAAGGGCCGACACTGAA. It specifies CSARRRADTE. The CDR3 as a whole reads CSARRRADTEAFF.